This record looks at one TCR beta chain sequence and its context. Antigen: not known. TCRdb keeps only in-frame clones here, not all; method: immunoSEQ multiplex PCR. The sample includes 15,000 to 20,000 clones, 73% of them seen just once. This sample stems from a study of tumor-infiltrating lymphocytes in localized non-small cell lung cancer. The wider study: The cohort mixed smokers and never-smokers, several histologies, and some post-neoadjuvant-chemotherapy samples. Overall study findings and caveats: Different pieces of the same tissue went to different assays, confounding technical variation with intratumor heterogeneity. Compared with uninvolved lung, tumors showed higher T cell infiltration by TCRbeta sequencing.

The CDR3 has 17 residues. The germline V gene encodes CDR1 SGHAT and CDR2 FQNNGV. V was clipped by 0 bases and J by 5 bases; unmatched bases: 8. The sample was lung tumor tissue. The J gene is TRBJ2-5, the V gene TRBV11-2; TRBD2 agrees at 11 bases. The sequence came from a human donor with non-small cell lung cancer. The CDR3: CASSLEGSGGAWETQYF. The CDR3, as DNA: TGTGCCAGCAGCTTAGAGGGTAGCGGGGGGGCCTGGGAGACCCAGTACTTC.